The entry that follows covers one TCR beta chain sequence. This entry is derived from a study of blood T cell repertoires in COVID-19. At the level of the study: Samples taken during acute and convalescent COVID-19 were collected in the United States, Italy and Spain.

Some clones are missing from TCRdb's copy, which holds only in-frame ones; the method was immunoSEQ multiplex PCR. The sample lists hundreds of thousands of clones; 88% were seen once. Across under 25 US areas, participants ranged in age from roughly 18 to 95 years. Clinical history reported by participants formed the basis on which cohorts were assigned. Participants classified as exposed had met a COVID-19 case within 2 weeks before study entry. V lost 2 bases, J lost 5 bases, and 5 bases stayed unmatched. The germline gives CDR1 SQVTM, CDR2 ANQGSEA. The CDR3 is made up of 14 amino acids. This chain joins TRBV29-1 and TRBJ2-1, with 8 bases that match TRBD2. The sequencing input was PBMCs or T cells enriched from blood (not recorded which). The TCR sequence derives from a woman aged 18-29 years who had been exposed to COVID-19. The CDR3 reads CSVEPSGPHNEQFF. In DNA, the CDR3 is TGCAGCGTTGAACCTAGCGGGCCACACAATGAGCAGTTCTTC.